Given below is one TCR beta chain in context. The data belong to a study of T cells expressing NK-cell markers. TCRdb re-called the 5' RACE reads, yielding one record per CDR3 amino acid sequence without DNA. The sample includes about 260,000 distinct CDR3 sequences. What was sequenced was blood T cells: a sorted CD56 or NKG2C T cell subset, CD4+ or CD8+ T cells, or bulk PBMC T cells (not recorded which). The receptor was isolated from a woman aged 18 to 75 in good health.

The CDR3 here is CAIRTRSTDTQYF. V is TRBV10-3 and J is TRBJ2-3. This CDR3 region has 13 residues. CDR1 ENHRY and CDR2 SYGVKD come from the germline V gene.